The clone carrying this T cell receptor (beta chain) appeared once. Its antigen is not identified. This specimen comes from a study of cytomegalovirus exposure and HLA in healthy donors. The CDR3 spans 16 residues. The V end was cut by 1 base, the J end by 0 bases, with 12 bases between. The V gene's germline CDR1 is LNHDA and CDR2 SQIVND (reference sequence). Study-wide points: Association of a missense DCLRE1C variant with TCR beta V- and J-gene trimming was reported in a later analysis. When the data were analyzed later, several of the most significant clusters appeared to be linked to common viral pathogens.

Use of 60 Vbeta and 13 Jbeta primers characterized the PCR. Authors' processing steps: In a later analysis, 8.5 million to 14 million of 60 million to 80 million unique beta chains occurred in at least two donors. The repertoire was sequenced with immunoSEQ multiplex PCR; TCRdb's copy has only in-frame clones and lacks some. Clone size and V and J calls were adopted from that table, with D and trimming inferred from the DNA. The repertoire holds about 130,000 clones, with roughly 80% as singletons. The gene calls are TRBV19 and TRBJ2-5; D is perhaps TRBD2 (6 bases). Sequencing was performed on PBMCs. The sequence derives from a boy between 10 and 17 years old in good health and CMV-seronegative. The DNA of the CDR3 is TGTGCCAGTAGTATAGGTGGGGGACTGTACCAAGAGACCCAGTACTTC. Encoded protein: CASSIGGGLYQETQYF.